The T cell receptor beta chain under discussion was sequenced for a study of T cells in Graves' hyperthyroidism and ophthalmopathy. Study-level points and caveats: A model built on 13 V-J features separated ophthalmopathy from stable hyperthyroidism. Model predictions of ophthalmopathy came a median approximately 6.8 months before onset.

The hyperthyroidism was newly diagnosed and had lasted under 2 months; the patients were aged 18 to 65. There are a few counts of this clonotype. The antigen is not known. RNA transcripts provided the source from which TCR beta CDR3 regions were amplified. Primed by the HTBI set, a first-round RT-PCR was run on the TCR CDR3. TCRdb recomputed calls from the multiplex PCR reads with MiXCR, one row per CDR3 protein. The table lists about 200,000 distinct CDR3 sequences, under 20% of them singletons. V dropped 7 bases and J dropped 4 bases, with 13 bases sitting between them. Germline values: CDR1 DFQATT, CDR2 SNEGSKA (reference sequence). This CDR3 comprises 12 residues.

Source material: blood. The TCR originated in a man between 50 and 59 years old with Graves' hyperthyroidism. The V call is TRBV20-1, the J call TRBJ1-1; a weak D match, TRBD1 (5 bases). The CDR3 coding sequence is TGCAGTGGCATACGGGGGACCACTGAAGCTTTCTTT. Translating it yields CSGIRGTTEAFF.